This T cell receptor beta chain was documented in a study of blood T cell repertoires in COVID-19. This CDR3 comprises 16 residues. Germline V lookup: CDR1 KGHSH, CDR2 LQKENI. The V segment lost 2 bases and the J segment 5 bases; nucleotides outside the gene matches: 6. This clone was seen once. Clones were read by immunoSEQ multiplex PCR, and TCRdb kept only the in-frame ones, dropping some. The table includes under 250,000 clones, roughly nine tenths detected once. This chain connects TRBV18 to TRBJ2-2; 9 bases are a match to TRBD2. The clonotype was recovered from an older woman who had recovered from COVID-19. The sequencing sample was made of peripheral blood. CDR3 residues: CASSPSLAGITGELFF. CDR3 in DNA: TGTGCCAGCTCACCAAGCCTAGCGGGGATTACCGGGGAGCTGTTTTTT.